These T cell receptor beta chains were read from a single sample in a study of blood T cell repertoires in COVID-19. Repertoires were generated with immunoSEQ multiplex PCR, while TCRdb's copy carries only in-frame clones and drops some. This sample has 350,000 to 450,000 clones, with around nine tenths found just once. Sequencing used PBMCs or T cells enriched from blood (not recorded which). The receptors were sampled from a young woman who had been exposed to COVID-19. CDR3s include the opening cysteine and the closing phenylalanine or tryptophan. The D gene is left open where the match is weak. Some rows mark clone size as missing; the rest say once, few, many or name a class of expanded clone.

clone_size j_call d_call v_call cdr3_nt cdr3_aa
. TRBJ2-1 . TRBV11-2 TGTGCCAGCGGAACTGGGCCCGGGGCCTACAATGAGCAGTTCTTC CASGTGPGAYNEQFF
. TRBJ2-7 TRBD1 TRBV4-3 TGCGCCAGCAGCCCGACCCCAACGGACAGGGGCCACGAGCAGTACTTC CASSPTPTDRGHEQYF
. TRBJ1-2 . TRBV7-9 TGTGCCAGCAGCTCAAAGACAGCCACCATAGACTATGGCTACACCTTC CASSSKTATIDYGYTF
. TRBJ1-1 TRBD1 TRBV24-1 TGTGCCACCAGACAGGGGAGGAACACTGAAGCTTTCTTT CATRQGRNTEAFF
. TRBJ2-7 . TRBV29-1 TGCAGCGTCTGGACTTTCGAGCAGTACTTC CSVWTFEQYF
. TRBJ2-7 TRBD2 TRBV5-6 TGTGCCAGCAGCTTGGCCCTAGCGGGAGGGCCCTGGCAGTACTTC CASSLALAGGPWQYF
. TRBJ2-1 TRBD2 TRBV15 TGTGCCACGAGCCTAGCGGGAGTACTTTACAATGAGCAGTTCTTC CATSLAGVLYNEQFF
. TRBJ2-7 . TRBV3-1/TRBV3-2 TGTGCCAGCAGCCAAGTCCAGGTTGGCGAGCAGTACTTC CASSQVQVGEQYF
. TRBJ2-7 TRBD1 TRBV6-5 TGTGCCACCCCGCTCCGGGACAGATCCTACGAGCAGTACTTC CATPLRDRSYEQYF
. TRBJ2-3 . TRBV25-1 TGTGCCAGCAGGTACACAGATACGCAGTATTTT CASRYTDTQYF
. TRBJ1-2 . TRBV4-3 TGCGCCAGCAGCCAAGAGATCGCGACAGGAGGAACGAACTATGGCTACACCTTC CASSQEIATGGTNYGYTF
. TRBJ1-3 TRBD1 TRBV4-2 TGTGCCAGCAGCCAAGAAAGGCAGGGGGCAGGCGCCATATATTTT CASSQERQGAGAIYF
. TRBJ2-7 TRBD1 TRBV12-3/TRBV12-4 TGTGCCAGCACCCAGACAGGGTTCGAGCAGTACTTC CASTQTGFEQYF
. TRBJ1-5 . TRBV6-5 TGTGCCAGCAGCTCCTACCAGGGTATTCAGCCCCAGCATTTT CASSSYQGIQPQHF
. TRBJ1-6 . TRBV7-3 TGTGCCAGCAGCTCTGGGAGCTCCTATAATTCACCCCTCCACTTT CASSSGSSYNSPLHF
. TRBJ1-5 . TRBV27 TGTGCCAGCAGTTTGTTCGGGCAGGGACAGCCCCAGCATTTT CASSLFGQGQPQHF
. TRBJ2-7 . TRBV5-1 TGCGCCAGCAGCTTGCGGTGGGAGGTAGGGGAGCAGTACTTC CASSLRWEVGEQYF
. TRBJ2-7 TRBD1 TRBV5-1 TGCGCCAGCAGCCCTCGGGGACAGGGGGCCTACGAGCAGTACTTC CASSPRGQGAYEQYF
. TRBJ2-2 . TRBV11-3 TGTGCCAGCAGCCCTGGTGGGGGGGCGGCCGGGGAGCTGTTTTTT CASSPGGGAAGELFF
. TRBJ2-2 TRBD2 TRBV7-2 TGTGCCAGCAGTACTAGCGGGGGAAACACCGGGGAGCTGTTTTTT CASSTSGGNTGELFF
. TRBJ2-4 . TRBV28 TGTGCCAGCAGTTTCGCCGGGTCCGGGTACAAAAACATTCAGTACTTC CASSFAGSGYKNIQYF
. TRBJ1-1 . TRBV5-6 TGTGCCAGCAGCTTGGCCGCGGGTTCAGCGAACACTGAAGCTTTCTTT CASSLAAGSANTEAFF
. TRBJ2-7 . TRBV5-1 TGCGCCAGCGCGGGCAGCTCCTACGAGCAGTACTTC CASAGSSYEQYF
once TRBJ2-1 . TRBV6-5 TGTGCCAGCAGTTACCTGGCTGTCTACAATGAGCAGTTCTTC CASSYLAVYNEQFF
. TRBJ2-5 TRBD1 TRBV5-1 TGCGCCAGCAGCTCGTCGGGACAGTCCCAAGAGACCCAGTACTTC CASSSSGQSQETQYF
few TRBJ2-3 TRBD2 TRBV6-5 TGTGCCGGCTCTAGCGGGAGGGAAATCACAGATACGCAGTATTTT CAGSSGREITDTQYF
. TRBJ2-3 TRBD2 TRBV28 TGTGCCAGCAGTCCATGGACTAGCGGGAGCACAGATACGCAGTATTTT CASSPWTSGSTDTQYF
. TRBJ2-4 TRBD2 TRBV7-9 TGTGCCAGCAGCTTACCTAGCGGGTTCATTCAGTACTTC CASSLPSGFIQYF